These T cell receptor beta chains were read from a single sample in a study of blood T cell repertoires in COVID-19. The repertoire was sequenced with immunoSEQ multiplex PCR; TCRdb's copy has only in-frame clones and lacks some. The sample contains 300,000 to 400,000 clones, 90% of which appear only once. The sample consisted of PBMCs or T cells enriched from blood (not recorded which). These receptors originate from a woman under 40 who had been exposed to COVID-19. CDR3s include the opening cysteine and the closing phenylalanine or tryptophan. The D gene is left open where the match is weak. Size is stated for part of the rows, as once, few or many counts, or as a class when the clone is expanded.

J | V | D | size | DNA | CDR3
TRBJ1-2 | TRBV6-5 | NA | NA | TGTGCCAGCACCCTCCTTCCCTCAGGGGCCTATGGCTACACCTTC | CASTLLPSGAYGYTF
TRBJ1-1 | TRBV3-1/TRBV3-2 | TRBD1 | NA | TGTGCCAGCAGCCAGTGGACAGGACCGAACACTGAAGCTTTCTTT | CASSQWTGPNTEAFF
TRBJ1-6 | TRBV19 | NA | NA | TGTGCCAGTAGTATGCGATGGGGGGGGAACTATAATTCACCCCTCCACTTT | CASSMRWGGNYNSPLHF
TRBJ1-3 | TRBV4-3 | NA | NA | TGCGCCAGCAGCCAAGGACAGTCGACTGGAAACACCATATATTTT | CASSQGQSTGNTIYF
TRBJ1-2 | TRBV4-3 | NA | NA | TGCGCCAGCAGCCAAGGGTACGGGGGAGCTAACTATGGCTACACCTTC | CASSQGYGGANYGYTF
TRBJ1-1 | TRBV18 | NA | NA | TGTGCCAGCTCACCAGGTCGGACTGAAGCTTTCTTT | CASSPGRTEAFF
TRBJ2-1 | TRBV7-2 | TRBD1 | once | TGTGCCAGCAGCCCGACAGGGGCGAGCAATGAGCAGTTCTTC | CASSPTGASNEQFF
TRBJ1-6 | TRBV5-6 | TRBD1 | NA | TGTGCCAGCAGCTCCCGGACAGGGGGCTTTTCACCCCTCCACTTT | CASSSRTGGFSPLHF
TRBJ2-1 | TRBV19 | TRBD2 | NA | TGTGCCAGTAGTATCATGGGGAGACTAGCGGGAGTCCCCTACAATGAGCAGTTCTTC | CASSIMGRLAGVPYNEQFF
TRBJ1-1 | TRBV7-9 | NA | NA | TGTGCCAGCAGCTTAGTGGCGAACACTGAAGCTTTCTTT | CASSLVANTEAFF
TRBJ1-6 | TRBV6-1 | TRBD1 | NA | TGTGCCAGCAGAGAAGGGGGCGCAGGTTCACCCCTCCACTTT | CASREGGAGSPLHF
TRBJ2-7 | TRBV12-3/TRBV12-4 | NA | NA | TGTGCCAGCAGATACGGGGACGAGCAGTACTTC | CASRYGDEQYF
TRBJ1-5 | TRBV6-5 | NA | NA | TGTGCCACACGGACAGACGGTTGGGGCAATCAGCCCCAGCATTTT | CATRTDGWGNQPQHF
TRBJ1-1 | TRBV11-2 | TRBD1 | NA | TGTGCCAGCAGCTCAAGAACATGGACAGGGGCCACTGAAGCTTTCTTT | CASSSRTWTGATEAFF
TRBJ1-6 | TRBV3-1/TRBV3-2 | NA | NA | TGTGCCAGCAGCCAAGAGTACAGACAGGCGCCTGGCCCCCTCCACTTT | CASSQEYRQAPGPLHF
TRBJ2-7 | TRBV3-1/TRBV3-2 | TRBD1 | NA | TGTGCCAGCAGCCCCCCCCCAGGGGGCGCCTACGAGCAGTACTTC | CASSPPPGGAYEQYF
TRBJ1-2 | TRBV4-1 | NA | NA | TGCGCCAGCAGCCAAACATCGTGGGCCTATGGCTACACCTTC | CASSQTSWAYGYTF
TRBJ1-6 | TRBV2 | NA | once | TGTGCCAGCACGTGGGGGGGCCAGGGTTCACCCCTCCACTTT | CASTWGGQGSPLHF
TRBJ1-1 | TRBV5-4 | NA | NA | TGTGCCAGCAGACTCGATCAGGGCGCCTCTGAAGCTTTCTTT | CASRLDQGASEAFF
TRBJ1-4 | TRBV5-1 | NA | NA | TGCGCCAGCAGCTTACAGGTCGCCGAAAGCGAAAAACTGTTTTTT | CASSLQVAESEKLFF
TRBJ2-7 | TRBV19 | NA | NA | TGTGCCAGTAGTATAGAAGGTCGGGGTGGTGGCTACGAGCAGTACTTC | CASSIEGRGGGYEQYF
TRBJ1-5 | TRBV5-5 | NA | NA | TGTGCCAGCAGCTTGGGGCAATCAAGAATGCCCCAGCATTTT | CASSLGQSRMPQHF
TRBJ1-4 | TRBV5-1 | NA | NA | TGCGCCAGCAGCTTGGAAGGGGGTGTAGCTAATGAAAAACTGTTTTTT | CASSLEGGVANEKLFF
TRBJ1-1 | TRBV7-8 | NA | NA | TGTGCCAGCTTTCGACAGCCGAACACTGAAGCTTTCTTT | CASFRQPNTEAFF
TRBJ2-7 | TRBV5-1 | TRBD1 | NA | TGCGCCAGCAGACGCGAGGACAGGGGGCTCTACGAGCAGTACTTC | CASRREDRGLYEQYF
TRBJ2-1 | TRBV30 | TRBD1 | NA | TGTGCCTGGAGTCCGGGACAGGCCGACAATGAGCAGTTCTTC | CAWSPGQADNEQFF
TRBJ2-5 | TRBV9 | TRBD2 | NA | TGTGCCAGCAGCGTAACTAGCGGGGGACGGGAGACCCAGTACTTC | CASSVTSGGRETQYF
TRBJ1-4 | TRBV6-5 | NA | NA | TGTGCCAGCAGTTACGAGGGAGGTTCGGCTGAAAAACTGTTTTTT | CASSYEGGSAEKLFF
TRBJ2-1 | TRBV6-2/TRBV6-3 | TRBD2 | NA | TGTGCCAGCAGTTTGATCGGACTAGCGGGGAATGAGCAGTTCTTC | CASSLIGLAGNEQFF
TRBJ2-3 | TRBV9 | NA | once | TGTGCCAGCAGCGTAGATAACTACGGAGGGACAGATACGCAGTATTTT | CASSVDNYGGTDTQYF
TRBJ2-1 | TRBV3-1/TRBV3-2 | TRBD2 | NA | TGTGCCAGCAGCCTCCGTAGCGGGAGCTACAATGAGCAGTTCTTC | CASSLRSGSYNEQFF
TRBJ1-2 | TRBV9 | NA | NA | TGTGCCAGCAGCGACGAGGCGGTGAACTATGGCTACACCTTC | CASSDEAVNYGYTF
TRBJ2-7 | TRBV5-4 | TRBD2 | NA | TGTGCCAGCAGCACCCCGACTAGCGGGGTCGAGGAGCAGTACTTC | CASSTPTSGVEEQYF
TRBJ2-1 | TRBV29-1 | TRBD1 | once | TGCAGCGTTGCATTGTCGGGACAGGATTACAATGAGCAGTTCTTC | CSVALSGQDYNEQFF
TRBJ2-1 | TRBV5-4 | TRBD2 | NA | TGTGCCAGCAGCTCCAGGACTAGTTTATTCTCGGAGCAGTTCTTC | CASSSRTSLFSEQFF
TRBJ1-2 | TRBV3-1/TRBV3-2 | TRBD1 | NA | TGTGCCAGCAGCCTTAGGACAGGGGCAGTTTCTGGCTACACCTTC | CASSLRTGAVSGYTF
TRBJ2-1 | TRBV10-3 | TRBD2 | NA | TGTGCCATCAGCGCTAGGGGAGAGAACCCTAGCGGGGGGTACAATGAGCAGTTCTTC | CAISARGENPSGGYNEQFF
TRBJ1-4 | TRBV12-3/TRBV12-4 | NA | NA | TGTGCCAGCGGGGGGATGGAAAAACTGTTTTTT | CASGGMEKLFF
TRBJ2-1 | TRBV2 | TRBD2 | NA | TGTGCCAGCAGTGAAAGGACTAGTTTTGACAATGAGCAGTTCTTC | CASSERTSFDNEQFF
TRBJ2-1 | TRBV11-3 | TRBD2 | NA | TGTGCCAGCAGCTTAGCCCTCGCTAGCGGGGGGTGGAGTGAGCAGTTCTTC | CASSLALASGGWSEQFF
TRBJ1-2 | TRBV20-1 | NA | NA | TGCAGTGCTAGTCTCCCCCAGTACCCCTATGGCTACACCTTC | CSASLPQYPYGYTF
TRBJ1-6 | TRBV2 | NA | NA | TGTGCCAGCAGTGAACTTCCAGGGTCAGCAAATTCACCCCTCCACTTT | CASSELPGSANSPLHF
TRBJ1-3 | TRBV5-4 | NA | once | TGTGCCAGCAGCTTGAGAGGGAGCTCTGGAAACACCATATATTTT | CASSLRGSSGNTIYF
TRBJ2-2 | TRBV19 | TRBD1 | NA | TGTGCCAGTAGTATGACACAGGGGCCTAACACCGGGGAGCTGTTTTTT | CASSMTQGPNTGELFF